Below, 4 T cell receptor beta chains from the same sample are listed, as sequenced in a study of control samples from healthy donors and cancer patients. The data were produced by immunoSEQ multiplex PCR, yet TCRdb's version contains in-frame clones alone and is incomplete. This sample has about 160,000 clones; approximately 94% occur once, and the top ten carry 8.5%. Sequences were obtained from blood. These receptors were obtained from a woman aged 40 to 50 in good health.

The chain joins TRBV7-8 to TRBJ1-4, with D unclear. V was pared by 1 base and J by 8 bases, with 11 bases between. The germline V gene encodes CDR1 SGHVS and CDR2 FQNEAQ. This CDR3 contains 14 residues. The CDR3 is CASSLGGVGEKLFF. In DNA, the CDR3 is TGTGCCAGCAGCTTAGGGGGAGTTGGGGAAAAACTGTTTTTT.

The rearrangement joins TRBV7-2 to TRBJ2-2; a possible D gene is TRBD1 (5 bases). Germline V gene data show CDR1 as SGHTA and CDR2 as FQGNSA. The CDR3 has 16 amino acids. V was shortened by 2 bases and J by 4 bases, with 14 bases between the two germline ends. DNA for the CDR3: TGTGCCAGCAGCTTAATCGCCAGGGCGGCCACCGGGGAGCTGTTTTTT. It translates to CASSLIARAATGELFF.

The rearrangement links TRBV7-2 to TRBJ1-2, with D possibly matching TRBD1 (5 bases). This CDR3 is built from 16 residues. V dropped 3 bases and J dropped 0 bases, with 14 bases sitting between them. The germline V gene encodes CDR1 SGHTA and CDR2 FQGNSA. The CDR3 DNA reads as TGTGCCAGCAGCTTGATCTACAGGTTAGCTAACTATGGCTACACCTTC. It encodes CASSLIYRLANYGYTF.

The CDR3 region is CASSWLAGTSYEQYF. Written as DNA, the CDR3 is TGTGCCAGCAGCTGGTTAGCGGGGACCTCCTACGAGCAGTACTTC. V gene TRBV7-9 combines with J gene TRBJ2-7; 8 positions agree with TRBD2. CDR1 SEHNR and CDR2 FQNEAQ come from the germline V gene (reference sequence). Germline trimming cut 4 bases from V and 0 bases from J; bases unmatched to any gene: 5. The CDR3 is made up of 15 amino acids.